One T cell receptor (beta chain) is described in this entry. The antigen remains undetermined. Germline V lookup: CDR1 SGHRS, CDR2 YFSETQ. This CDR3 region has 15 residues. Trimming removed 3 bases at V and 3 bases at J, with 12 bases between. The data stem from a study of OX40 agonist ivuxolimab in advanced cancers. The wider study: The study reported partial responses in three patients: one hepatocellular carcinoma, two cutaneous melanoma. Regarding the study as a whole: Clonal expansion from baseline to week 6 occurred in both CD4+ and CD8+ T cells. Some of the nonresponding patients also showed low levels of normalized T-cell clonal expansion.

Sequencing used immunoSEQ multiplex PCR; TCRdb keeps in-frame clones, though not all of them. The table has approximately 11,000 clones, 85% to 90% seen once; the top ten hold roughly 29%. Baseline was the first blood sampling point, followed by cycle 4 day 1 and cycle 7 day 1. This TCR was recovered from an adult with an advanced solid tumor such as melanoma, head and neck, liver or kidney cancer. The chain joins TRBV5-1 to TRBJ2-2; tentatively, D is TRBD2 (5 bases). The source material was CD4+ or CD8+ T cells sorted from blood, sampled in a trial of the OX40 agonist ivuxolimab. The CDR3 nucleotides are TGCGCCAGCAGCTCTGAGGGCCGCCACACCGGGGAGCTGTTTTTT. This codes for CASSSEGRHTGELFF.